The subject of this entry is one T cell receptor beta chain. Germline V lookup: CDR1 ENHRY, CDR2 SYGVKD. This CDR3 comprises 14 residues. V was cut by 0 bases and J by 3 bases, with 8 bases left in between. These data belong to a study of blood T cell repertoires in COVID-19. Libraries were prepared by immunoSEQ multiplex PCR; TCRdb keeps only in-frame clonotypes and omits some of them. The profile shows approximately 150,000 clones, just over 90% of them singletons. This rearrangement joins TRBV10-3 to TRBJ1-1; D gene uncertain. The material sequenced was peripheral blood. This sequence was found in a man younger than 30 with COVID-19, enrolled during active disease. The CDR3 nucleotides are TGTGCCATCAGTGAGTCAACGGAGCACACTGAAGCTTTCTTT. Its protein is CAISESTEHTEAFF.